This T cell receptor beta chain derives from a study of OX40 agonist ivuxolimab in advanced cancers. Study-wide results and limits: Undetermined was the antigen specificity of the expanded peripheral T cells.

Germline-derived CDR1 and CDR2 are LNHDA and SQIVND (reference sequence). The CDR3 is 14 residues long. V was clipped by 5 bases and J by 7 bases; unmatched bases: 6. Only a few counts were recorded for this clone. Its matching antigen is unknown. Assay used: immunoSEQ multiplex PCR; TCRdb lists only in-frame clones, some missing. The sample consists of 74,000 or so clones, just under 95% of them appearing once. The sample in question was CD4+ or CD8+ T cells sorted from blood, obtained in a trial of the OX40 agonist ivuxolimab. This receptor was identified in an adult with an advanced solid tumor such as melanoma, head and neck, liver or kidney cancer. V and J are TRBV19 and TRBJ2-1; 9 bases align to TRBD1. The CDR3 here is CASSRDRARNEQFF. In DNA form, the CDR3 reads TGTGCCAGTAGTCGGGACAGGGCTAGAAATGAGCAGTTCTTC.